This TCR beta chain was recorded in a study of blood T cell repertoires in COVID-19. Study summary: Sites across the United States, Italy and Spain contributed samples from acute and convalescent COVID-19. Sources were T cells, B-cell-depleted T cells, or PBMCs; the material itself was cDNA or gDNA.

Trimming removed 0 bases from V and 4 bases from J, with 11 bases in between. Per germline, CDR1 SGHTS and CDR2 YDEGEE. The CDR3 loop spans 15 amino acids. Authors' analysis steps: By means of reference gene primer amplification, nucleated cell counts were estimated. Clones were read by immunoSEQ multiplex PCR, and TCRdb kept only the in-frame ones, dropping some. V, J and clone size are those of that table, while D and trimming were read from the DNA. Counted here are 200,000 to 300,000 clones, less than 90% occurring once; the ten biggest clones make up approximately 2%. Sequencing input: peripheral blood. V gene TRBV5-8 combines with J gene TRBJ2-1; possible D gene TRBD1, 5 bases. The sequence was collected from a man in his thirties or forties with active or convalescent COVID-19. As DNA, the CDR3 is TGTGCCAGCAGCTTGGGGTCCAGGGTTTACAATGAGCAGTTCTTC. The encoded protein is CASSLGSRVYNEQFF.